The 6 T cell receptor beta chains in this list originate from one sample, sequenced in a study of spatial heterogeneity in lung cancer. Time point denoted: sample taken at primary tumor resection. TCRs were sequenced from unsorted whole RNA of tumor, nontumor lung or PBMC. TCRdb re-called the 5' RACE reads through MiXCR, storing one row per CDR3 protein. The sample lists several thousand distinct CDR3 sequences; 35% to 45% were seen once. The specimen was PBMCs, collected at surgery. The receptors were gathered from a male donor with early-stage non-small cell lung cancer.

V and J are TRBV20-1 and TRBJ2-1; 8 bases line up with TRBD2. Trimming cost V 5 bases and J 4 bases; bases outside gene matches: 13. CDR1 is DFQATT, CDR2 SNEGSKA, per germline (reference sequence). The CDR3 has 16 amino acids. CDR3 sequence reads: CSARSRAGGIYNEQFF. DNA of the CDR3: TGCAGTGCTCGCAGTCGGGCGGGAGGAATATACAATGAGCAGTTCTTC.

This clonotype was counted at least ten times. The chain links TRBV7-9 to TRBJ2-7, with 10 bases matching TRBD2. CDR3 size: 16 residues. Losses at the gene ends were 4 bases for V and 6 bases for J; bases not matched to a gene: 12. The germline V gene has CDR1 SEHNR and CDR2 FQNEAQ (reference sequence). The CDR3 spells CASSSPLASGSPEQYF. The CDR3 DNA sequence: TGTGCCAGCAGCTCCCCGCTGGCTAGCGGGAGCCCCGAGCAGTACTTC.

This clonotype was seen repeatedly, ten times or more. The rearrangement uses TRBV7-2 and TRBJ2-5; 7 bases match TRBD2. Germline CDR1 reads SGHTA; CDR2 reads FQGNSA. Losses at the gene ends were 2 bases for V and 5 bases for J; bases not matched to a gene: 5. The CDR3 totals 14 residues. The CDR3 sequence: CASSLKAGVETQYF. Written as DNA, the CDR3 is TGTGCCAGCAGCTTAAAGGCGGGGGTGGAGACCCAGTACTTC.

This clonotype was seen a handful of times. The chain couples TRBV6-1 to TRBJ2-3; possible D gene TRBD2, 5 bases. The ends were cut back, 8 bases at V and 0 bases at J, with 12 bases in the middle. Germline CDR1 MNHNS, CDR2 SASEGT. The CDR3 consists of 14 residues. CDR3: CASRLTISTDTQYF. In DNA, the CDR3 is TGTGCCAGCCGCTTGACTATCAGCACAGATACGCAGTATTTT.

This chain connects TRBV7-8 to TRBJ2-1; maybe TRBD2 (5 bases). Germline V gene sequence: CDR1 SGHVS, CDR2 FQNEAQ. There are 13 residues in the CDR3. V was shortened by 3 bases and J by 14 bases, with 17 bases between the two germline ends. The CDR3 DNA is TGTGCCAGCAGCTTGGACGCCCGGGGAGAAAAGTTCTTC. This codes for CASSLDARGEKFF.

This clonotype was seen a handful of times. The gene calls are TRBV12-3 or TRBV12-4 and TRBJ2-3, with D uncertain. This CDR3 has 13 residues. V lost 6 bases and J 4 bases, leaving 11 bases between the germline ends. For the CDR3, the DNA is TGTGCCAGCAGGTTCGGTGGGTCAGATACGCAGTATTTT. Protein product: CASRFGGSDTQYF.